A selection of T cell receptor beta chains follows, all from one sample in a study of blood T cell repertoires in COVID-19. TCRdb's copy holds only in-frame clones and misses some; the assay was immunoSEQ multiplex PCR. The repertoire includes about 390,000 clones, around 87% of them detected once, and 2.3% sits in the top ten. The sequenced sample was peripheral blood. These receptors all stem from a woman aged 55-69 years with COVID-19, enrolled during active disease. Both conserved end residues are trimmed from each CDR3. The order of the fields is CDR3 length, D gene, V gene, J gene, CDR3 protein. A D gene is named only where the DNA matches it firmly.

>11|.|TRBV13|TRBJ1-2
ASSLGQNYGYT
>13|TRBD1|TRBV4-1|TRBJ1-1
ASSQPGQAWFEAF
>11|TRBD1|TRBV19|TRBJ1-3
AARDRGGNTIY
>13|TRBD2|TRBV6-4|TRBJ2-1
ASRLAGGTYNEQF
>12|.|TRBV5-1|TRBJ2-2
ASSFRGNTGELF
>14|TRBD1|TRBV5-6|TRBJ1-1
ASSLLGQGENTEAF
>15|.|TRBV18|TRBJ1-2
ASSPLWTDRESHGYT
>12|TRBD2|TRBV7-7|TRBJ2-5
ASSPYGEGETQY
>12|.|TRBV2|TRBJ1-1
ASSGGSTNTEAF
>15|TRBD1|TRBV9|TRBJ1-2
ASSVQAGTGSSYGYT
>12|TRBD1|TRBV5-1|TRBJ1-6
ASSTDRAGSPLH
>13|.|TRBV10-3|TRBJ1-3
AISDAGFSGNTIY
>9|.|TRBV12-3/TRBV12-4|TRBJ1-1
ASSPYTEAF
>13|TRBD1|TRBV2|TRBJ2-5
ASSAHRGGQETQY
>13|.|TRBV7-8|TRBJ2-1
ASSLAQGVRVNRF
>12|TRBD1|TRBV6-4|TRBJ1-6
ASSRDRAVSPLH
>13|.|TRBV6-2/TRBV6-3|TRBJ2-2
ASSPHLQGTGELF
>13|TRBD1|TRBV11-1|TRBJ2-3
ASSPWTGGLDTQY
>13|.|TRBV6-1|TRBJ2-3
ASRPAGVSTDTQY
>11|.|TRBV13|TRBJ2-3
ATSRVNTDTQY
>11|.|TRBV7-3|TRBJ1-2
ASSLRAGIGYT
>14|TRBD2|TRBV4-1|TRBJ2-1
ASSQAGGWAYNEQF
>16|TRBD1|TRBV15|TRBJ1-3
ATSQGTASRISGNTIY
>14|TRBD1|TRBV4-1|TRBJ2-7
ASSPSGQGGSYEQY
>13|TRBD1|TRBV10-3|TRBJ2-5
AISSGQEAQETQY
>13|TRBD1|TRBV11-2|TRBJ1-4
ASSFTGTGDEKLF
>13|.|TRBV3-1/TRBV3-2|TRBJ2-1
ASSPGTLSYNEQF
>12|.|TRBV6-5|TRBJ1-2
ASSPMQANYGYT
>15|TRBD1|TRBV4-2|TRBJ1-1
ASSPRGQGNRNTEAF
>11|TRBD1|TRBV9|TRBJ2-5
ASSVVDRGTQY
>12|.|TRBV5-1|TRBJ2-2
ASSLAVNTGELF
>11|TRBD1|TRBV3-1/TRBV3-2|TRBJ1-2
ASRETGGTGYT
>13|.|TRBV5-1|TRBJ2-5
ASSKTGTPAETQY
>12|TRBD1|TRBV5-4|TRBJ1-1
ASSIRTGGTEAF
>14|TRBD2|TRBV5-5|TRBJ2-1
ASSLASGQAYNEQF
>11|.|TRBV7-3|TRBJ1-1
ASSSYENTEAF
>13|.|TRBV5-1|TRBJ2-7
ASSLSRQGIYEQY
>13|TRBD2|TRBV7-3|TRBJ2-1
ASSRGLALKTEQF
>12|.|TRBV29-1|TRBJ1-2
SSTRDSGDYGYT
>12|.|TRBV11-2|TRBJ2-1
ATTGGSSYNEQF
>13|TRBD2|TRBV6-2/TRBV6-3|TRBJ2-7
ASSYPAGGLYEQY
>12|.|TRBV28|TRBJ1-2
ASRPPGGMEGYT
>13|.|TRBV6-6|TRBJ1-5
ASTLSLGGNQPQH
>12|TRBD2|TRBV19|TRBJ2-5
ASSRAGGPETQY
>13|TRBD1|TRBV15|TRBJ1-4
ATSRVGQGGEKLF
>14|TRBD1|TRBV9|TRBJ1-2
ASSVDEGGAGYGYT
>12|.|TRBV2|TRBJ1-2
ASSVGQANYGYT
>13|TRBD2|TRBV4-2|TRBJ2-1
ASSPQTSGNNEQF
>14|.|TRBV3-1/TRBV3-2|TRBJ1-3
ASSQRTDSSGNTIY
>16|TRBD2|TRBV4-1|TRBJ2-3
ASSQDLGSGGRRDTQY
>17|.|TRBV5-1|TRBJ1-6
ASSLRGSGQGPYNSPLH